This passage covers 31 T cell receptor beta chains from one sample sequenced in a study of cytomegalovirus exposure and HLA in healthy donors. The study ran its PCR with 60 Vbeta and 13 Jbeta primers. Assay used: immunoSEQ multiplex PCR; TCRdb lists only in-frame clones, some missing. The sample holds approximately 180,000 clones, over 70% seen once. Material for sequencing was PBMCs. The origin of the receptors is a woman in her twenties or thirties in good health and CMV-seropositive.

This chain uses TRBV28 with TRBJ1-3; no clear D gene. V shed 5 bases and J shed 0 bases, with 17 bases lying between them. CDR1 and CDR2 (germline): MDHEN, SYDVKM. The CDR3 has 17 residues. The CDR3 sequence is CASSPIGLSSSGNTIYF. CDR3 DNA: TGTGCCAGCAGTCCCATCGGACTCTCGAGCTCTGGAAACACCATATATTTT.

The rearrangement links TRBV15 to TRBJ2-4; 8 positions agree with TRBD2. V lost 0 bases, J lost 9 bases, and 4 bases stayed unmatched. Germline lookup yields CDR1 LNHNV and CDR2 YYDKDF (reference sequence). The CDR3 is 14 residues long. The CDR3 protein is CATSRDTGGSIQYF. The CDR3, as DNA: TGTGCCACCAGCAGAGATACGGGAGGGTCCATTCAGTACTTC.

The rearrangement uses TRBV6-5 and TRBJ1-2; 7 nucleotides align to TRBD1. Trimming cost V 2 bases and J 4 bases; bases outside gene matches: 4. The CDR3 has 14 residues. CDR1 is MNHEY, CDR2 SVGAGI, per germline. The CDR3 region is CASSYTGEAYGYTF. The CDR3 nucleotides read TGTGCCAGCAGTTACACAGGGGAGGCCTATGGCTACACCTTC.

This sequence joins TRBV7-9 and TRBJ2-5, with 8 bases fitting TRBD2. Germline V gene sequence: CDR1 SEHNR, CDR2 FQNEAQ (reference sequence). This CDR3 contains 14 residues. Losses at the gene ends were 7 bases for V and 0 bases for J; bases not matched to a gene: 4. CDR3 amino acids: CASIRLANQETQYF. CDR3 nucleotide sequence: TGTGCCAGCATCCGACTAGCGAACCAAGAGACCCAGTACTTC. Full variable domain (missing parts from reference TRBV7-9 and TRBJ2-5): DTGVSQNPRHKITKRGQNVTFRCDPISEHNRLYWYRQTLGQGPEFLTYFQNEAQLEKSRLLSDRFSAERPKGSFSTLEIQRTEQGDSAMYLCASIRLANQETQYFGPGTRLLVL.

The rearrangement uses TRBV12-5 and TRBJ1-5, with 12 bases aligning to TRBD1. Losses at the gene ends were 1 base for V and 6 bases for J; bases not matched to a gene: 7. From germline, CDR1 is LGHNT and CDR2 FRNRAP. The length of the CDR3 is 17 residues. The CDR3, as DNA: TGTGCTAGTGGTTTGGCCCGGGGGACAGGGGGCCGTCAGCCCCAGCATTTT. It is translated as CASGLARGTGGRQPQHF.

CDR3 protein: CASSYEGVTGHEQYF. In DNA, the CDR3 is TGTGCCAGCAGCTACGAGGGGGTTACAGGTCACGAGCAGTACTTC. This chain connects TRBV11-3 to TRBJ2-7, with D tentatively TRBD1 (6 bases). Trimming cost V 4 bases and J 5 bases, with 18 bases left between them. The CDR3 is 15 residues long. Germline CDR1 SGHNT, CDR2 YENEEA.

This chain links TRBV6-1 with TRBJ1-5; possible D gene TRBD1, 6 bases. The V end lost 1 base, the J end lost 6 bases, and 10 bases lay between the germline ends. Germline assignment: CDR1 MNHNS and CDR2 SASEGT. The CDR3 is 14 amino acids. CDR3: CASSEVGGGQPQHF. CDR3 coding DNA: TGTGCCAGCAGTGAAGTAGGGGGGGGTCAGCCCCAGCATTTT.

V gene TRBV5-1 combines with J gene TRBJ1-1; D is unclear. Germline CDR1 reads SGHRS; CDR2 reads YFSETQ. The CDR3 consists of 15 residues. Deletions cut 0 bases from V and 5 bases from J, with 14 bases between. The CDR3 protein is CASSLGGGGSTEAFF. For the CDR3, the DNA is TGCGCCAGCAGCTTGGGAGGAGGAGGGAGTACTGAAGCTTTCTTT.

The genes are TRBV7-2 and TRBJ2-5; perhaps TRBD2 as D (7 bases). V lost 1 base to trimming and J lost 5 bases, with 14 bases between them. This CDR3 is 15 amino acids long. Per the germline V gene, CDR1 is SGHTA and CDR2 is FQGNSA. CDR3 sequence: CASSLVRGPGETQYF. CDR3 sequence (DNA): TGTGCCAGCAGCTTAGTGCGGGGGCCGGGTGAGACCCAGTACTTC.

The chain is built from TRBV5-1 and TRBJ2-2, with TRBD1 matching 11 bases. The junction had 5 bases not matched to a gene; V was cut back by 0 bases and J by 4 bases. CDR3 length equals 17 residues. Germline V gives CDR1 SGHRS, CDR2 YFSETQ. The CDR3 reads CASSLAGQGVVTGELFF. CDR3 coding DNA: TGCGCCAGCAGCTTGGCGGGACAGGGGGTCGTCACCGGGGAGCTGTTTTTT.

The chain couples TRBV30 to TRBJ2-3; no firm D call. This CDR3 is built from 14 residues. The V end lost 0 bases, the J end lost 3 bases, and 10 bases lay between the germline ends. CDR1 and CDR2 (germline): GTSNPN, SVGIG (reference sequence). The CDR3 is CAWSVDTRTDTQYF. CDR3 sequence (DNA): TGTGCCTGGAGTGTAGATACCAGAACAGATACGCAGTATTTT.

The chain has TRBV27 and TRBJ2-7, with a possible D match to TRBD2 (6 bases). V dropped 4 bases and J dropped 4 bases, with 11 bases sitting between them. The CDR3 has 13 residues. Germline values: CDR1 MNHEY, CDR2 SMNVEV (reference sequence). For the CDR3, the DNA is TGTGCCAGCAGTTGGGACTCCCAATACGAGCAGTACTTC. It encodes CASSWDSQYEQYF.

The chain recombines TRBV5-6 with TRBJ2-5; a weak D match, TRBD1 (6 bases). The CDR3 length is 15 residues. Trimming removed 4 bases from V and 4 bases from J, with 17 bases in between. From germline, CDR1 is SGHDT and CDR2 YYEEEE. This chain's CDR3 is CASSGLGGVGETQYF. The CDR3 DNA sequence: TGTGCCAGCAGCGGTTTAGGGGGAGTGGGAGAGACCCAGTACTTC. Together with reference TRBV5-6 and TRBJ2-5, the CDR3 gives the full variable domain: DAGVTQSPTHLIKTRGQQVTLRCSPKSGHDTVSWYQQALGQGPQFIFQYYEEEERQRGNFPDRFSGHQFPNYSSELNVNALLLGDSALYLCASSGLGGVGETQYFGPGTRLLVL.

The chain links TRBV27 to TRBJ2-7; 9 bases are a match to TRBD1. The CDR3 sequence is 19 residues long. V trimming: 2 bases; J trimming: 1 base; junction bases outside the gene matches: 15. Germline loops: CDR1 MNHEY, CDR2 SMNVEV (reference sequence). CDR3 sequence reads: CASSLSPGQGNIRSYEQYF. The CDR3 nucleotides read TGTGCCAGCAGTTTAAGCCCGGGACAGGGTAATATCCGTTCCTACGAGCAGTACTTC.

The rearrangement joins TRBV5-4 to TRBJ2-1; D might be TRBD2 (6 bases). The ends were cut back, 5 bases at V and 4 bases at J, with 13 bases in the middle. The CDR3 consists of 14 residues. Per the germline V gene, CDR1 is SGHNT and CDR2 is YYREEE (reference sequence). The CDR3 sequence: CASRVSGAYNEQFF. The CDR3 coding sequence is TGTGCCAGCAGGGTTAGCGGAGCGTACAATGAGCAGTTCTTC.

The rearrangement links TRBV30 to TRBJ1-5; weak D call: TRBD1 (5 bases). The CDR3 is 16 residues long. V lost 1 base to trimming and J lost 4 bases, with 17 bases between them. CDR1 and CDR2 from the germline V gene are GTSNPN and SVGIG (reference sequence). The CDR3 is CAWSAGFGGGNQPQHF. CDR3 bases: TGTGCCTGGAGTGCCGGTTTCGGGGGAGGGAATCAGCCCCAGCATTTT.

The chain joins TRBV30 to TRBJ1-5; tentative D call: TRBD1 (6 bases). The CDR3 is 17 amino acids. V was pared by 0 bases and J by 4 bases, with 19 bases between. Germline V gene data show CDR1 as GTSNPN and CDR2 as SVGIG (reference sequence). CDR3 coding DNA: TGTGCCTGGAGTGTACAGGGAGGGACGGTTTTAAATCAGCCCCAGCATTTT. This sequence encodes CAWSVQGGTVLNQPQHF.

In this sample, this clone turned up a few times. The chain is built from TRBV7-8 and TRBJ1-2, with TRBD1 matching 8 bases. Per germline, CDR1 SGHVS and CDR2 FQNEAQ. V trimming: 5 bases; J trimming: 4 bases; junction bases outside the gene matches: 9. The CDR3 is 15 residues long. The CDR3 DNA sequence: TGTGCCAGCAGCCCAACAAGACAGGGGAGCTATGGCTACACCTTC. This translates into CASSPTRQGSYGYTF.

This sequence joins TRBV7-2 and TRBJ1-2; 8 positions agree with TRBD1. The germline V gene encodes CDR1 SGHTA and CDR2 FQGNSA. The CDR3 extends over 14 amino acids. The V and J ends lost 1 base and 4 bases, in that order; junction bases with no gene match: 2. CDR3: CASSLVTGGYGYTF. DNA for the CDR3: TGTGCCAGCAGCTTAGTAACAGGGGGCTATGGCTACACCTTC.

Only a few counts were recorded for this clone. The genes are TRBV6-1 and TRBJ1-1; D is undetermined. Trimming removed 1 base at V and 0 bases at J, with 12 bases between. The CDR3 is 16 residues long. The germline V gene has CDR1 MNHNS and CDR2 SASEGT. DNA for the CDR3: TGTGCCAGCAGTGAAGTTGCCAACAGCATGAACACTGAAGCTTTCTTT. Translating gives CASSEVANSMNTEAFF.

This chain links TRBV5-1 with TRBJ2-7; 8 bases match TRBD2. The CDR3 runs to 15 residues. V lost 4 bases, J lost 3 bases, and 9 bases stayed unmatched. In germline, CDR1 is SGHRS, CDR2 YFSETQ. For the CDR3, the DNA is TGCGCCAGCAGCCAACCGGGACTAGGAGACTACGAGCAGTACTTC. This encodes CASSQPGLGDYEQYF.

This rearrangement joins TRBV9 to TRBJ2-7; D is perhaps TRBD2 (5 bases). Per the germline V gene, CDR1 is SGDLS and CDR2 is YYNGEE. The CDR3 has 14 residues. V was pared by 0 bases and J by 7 bases, with 14 bases between. The CDR3 bases are TGTGCCAGCAGCGTAGGGGCGGGCCCAGAAGAGCAGTACTTC. Its protein product is CASSVGAGPEEQYF.

The table lists this clone with a count of one. The chain recombines TRBV7-3 with TRBJ2-7; the match to TRBD2 covers 12 bases. The V gene's germline CDR1 is SGHTA and CDR2 FQGTGA. The V segment lost 0 bases and the J segment 5 bases; nucleotides outside the gene matches: 8. The CDR3 is 17 residues long. Here the CDR3 reads CASSLTGQRLAGDEQYF. DNA of the CDR3: TGTGCCAGCAGCTTAACGGGACAGAGACTAGCGGGAGACGAGCAGTACTTC. Drawing the rest from reference TRBV7-3 and TRBJ2-7, the complete variable domain is GAGVSQTPSNKVTEKGKYVELRCDPISGHTALYWYRQSLGQGPEFLIYFQGTGAADDSGLPNDRFFAVRPEGSVSTLKIQRTERGDSAVYLCASSLTGQRLAGDEQYFGPGTRLTVT.

J is TRBJ1-4 and V is TRBV25-1; D is perhaps TRBD1 (5 bases). Between the trimmed V and J ends, which lost 5 bases and 6 bases, there was a span of 13 bases. The CDR3 contains 14 residues. Per the germline V gene, CDR1 is MGHDK and CDR2 is SYGVNS. This chain's CDR3 is CASSKDSGDEKLFF. The CDR3, as DNA: TGTGCCAGCAGTAAGGACTCGGGGGATGAAAAACTGTTTTTT.

Note on this clone: The same CDR3 is also encoded by other DNA sequences in this sample. The chain combines TRBV6-5 with TRBJ2-5, with 10 bases lining up with TRBD1. Germline trimming cut 4 bases from V and 2 bases from J; bases unmatched to any gene: 1. CDR3 length: 14 amino acids. Germline values: CDR1 MNHEY, CDR2 SVGAGI. The CDR3 DNA reads as TGTGCCAGCAGTTTGGACAGGGGGCAAGAGACCCAGTACTTC. It encodes CASSLDRGQETQYF.

The J gene is TRBJ2-7, the V gene TRBV4-2; 9 bases match TRBD2. Looked up from germline, CDR1 is LGHNA and CDR2 is YNFKEQ. J lost 3 bases, V lost 1 base, and 7 bases had no gene match. This CDR3 is built from 16 residues. The CDR3 loop is CASSQGVAGDLYEQYF. CDR3 DNA: TGTGCCAGCAGCCAAGGGGTAGCGGGAGACCTCTACGAGCAGTACTTC.

The chain combines TRBV6-5 with TRBJ2-2; 8 bases are shared with TRBD1. Germline V CDR1 and CDR2: MNHEY, SVGAGI. J gave up 7 bases and V 4 bases, and 5 bases lay outside the gene matches. This CDR3 region has 14 residues. CDR3 amino acids: CASSSQGASGELFF. The CDR3 DNA is TGTGCCAGCAGTTCCCAGGGGGCAAGCGGGGAGCTGTTTTTT.

V and J are TRBV5-5 and TRBJ2-7; TRBD2 aligns across 9 bases. V lost 4 bases, J lost 7 bases, and 12 bases stayed unmatched. The length of the CDR3 is 15 residues. Looked up from germline, CDR1 is SGHKS and CDR2 is YYEKEE (reference sequence). The CDR3 sequence: CASSPRAGGPGEQYF. In DNA form, the CDR3 reads TGTGCCAGCAGCCCGCGGGCGGGAGGGCCGGGAGAGCAGTACTTC.

The chain joins TRBV29-1 to TRBJ2-3; 9 nucleotides align to TRBD1. The CDR3 is made up of 14 amino acids. In germline, CDR1 is SQVTM, CDR2 ANQGSEA. J gave up 2 bases and V 2 bases, and 2 bases lay outside the gene matches. This chain's CDR3 is CSVERTGDTDTQYF. CDR3 DNA: TGCAGCGTTGAACGGACAGGGGACACAGATACGCAGTATTTT.

This chain joins TRBV2 and TRBJ2-1, with a possible D match to TRBD2 (7 bases). Trimming removed 8 bases from V and 8 bases from J, with 22 bases in between. The germline V gene encodes CDR1 SNHLY and CDR2 FYNNEI. This CDR3 has 15 residues. This CDR3 is CASGWGASGVDEQFF. The CDR3, as DNA: TGTGCCAGCGGATGGGGGGCTAGCGGAGTGGATGAGCAGTTCTTC.

This clone was seen more than once but under ten times. The chain is built from TRBV28 and TRBJ2-4; 7 nucleotides agree with TRBD2. Germline-derived CDR1 and CDR2 are MDHEN and SYDVKM. The CDR3 runs to 15 residues. The J segment lost 6 bases and the V segment lost 6 bases, leaving 11 bases of the junction unmatched. CDR3 bases: TGTGCCAGCAGGGAGACCGGGGGGATTGGAAACATTCAGTACTTC. Protein: CASRETGGIGNIQYF.